This T cell receptor (beta chain) stems from a study of blood T cells in healthy people across ages. Study results and caveats: More naive CD4+ cells and higher diversity were found in long-lived than in aged donors.

The CDR3 is 17 residues long. Trimming cost V 1 base and J 0 bases, with 13 bases left between them. Per the germline V gene, CDR1 is LGHNA and CDR2 is YSLEER. Turning to this clonotype: Antigen: not known.

A sample-barcoded 5' primer and a J-beta primer mix were used in a second PCR of roughly 6 to 11 cycles. TCRdb reprocessed the 5' RACE reads via MiXCR and lists one record per CDR3 protein. The sample includes roughly 1,800,000 distinct CDR3 sequences, around half of them seen just once. The specimen sequenced was blood. The chain is built from TRBV4-3 and TRBJ1-5; weak D call: TRBD1 (6 bases). The clonotype comes from a woman in her 40s in good health. The CDR3 protein is CASSQGRTVYSNQPQHF. The CDR3 region has the DNA TGCGCCAGCAGCCAAGGGAGGACAGTATATAGCAATCAGCCCCAGCATTTT.